The 32 T cell receptor beta chains reported below all come from one sample, sequenced in a study of blood T cell repertoires in COVID-19. Profiled with immunoSEQ multiplex PCR; TCRdb holds only in-frame clones, not every one. The sample carries 45,000 to 60,000 clones, about 88% recorded once. Sequencing used peripheral blood. Source of these receptors: a man between 60 and 75 years old with acute or convalescent COVID-19.

This clone was seen only once. The chain combines TRBV28 with TRBJ2-7, with 7 bases aligning to TRBD1. CDR3 length: 16 residues. The germline V gene encodes CDR1 MDHEN and CDR2 SYDVKM. V lost 4 bases to trimming and J lost 6 bases; unmatched junction nucleotides: 15. Here the CDR3 reads CASSSPVGQAYCEQYF. The CDR3 nucleotides are TGTGCCAGCAGTTCCCCCGTAGGACAGGCCTACTGCGAGCAGTACTTC.

The rearrangement uses TRBV6-6 and TRBJ2-7, with D unclear. V was cut by 5 bases and J by 1 base, with 9 bases left in between. CDR1 MNHNY and CDR2 SVGAGI come from the germline V gene (reference sequence). There are 13 residues in the CDR3. CDR3 bases: TGTGCCAGCAGTGAGACAAGTTCCTACGAGCAGTACTTC. Translating it yields CASSETSSYEQYF.

The chain uses TRBV11-2 and TRBJ2-6; maybe TRBD1 (5 bases). The germline CDR1 and CDR2 sequences are SGHAT and FQNNGV. The CDR3 has 16 amino acids. The V and J ends lost 5 bases and 4 bases respectively, with 15 bases between them. The CDR3 nucleotides read TGTGCCAGCAGCCCCTACAGGTTGGGAGGGGCCAACGTCCTGACTTTC. Translated: CASSPYRLGGANVLTF. Looking up the rest from reference TRBV11-2 and TRBJ2-6 gives the full variable domain: EAGVAQSPRYKIIEKRQSVAFWCNPISGHATLYWYQQILGQGPKLLIQFQNNGVVDDSQLPKDRFSAERLKGVDSTLKIQPAKLEDSAVYLCASSPYRLGGANVLTFGAGSRLTVL.

This rearrangement joins TRBV14 to TRBJ2-3; no definite D call. The length of the CDR3 is 18 residues. Germline lookup yields CDR1 SGHDN and CDR2 FVKESK. Trimming took off 0 bases at V and 1 base at J, with 17 bases between the two ends. The CDR3 is CASSQESRRKYRTDTQYF. CDR3 bases: TGTGCCAGCAGCCAAGAATCTCGGCGGAAGTACCGCACAGATACGCAGTATTTT.

The chain is built from TRBV4-2 and TRBJ2-3, with 10 bases lining up with TRBD2. Germline V gene sequence: CDR1 LGHNA, CDR2 YNFKEQ. The CDR3 has 16 residues. The V segment lost 3 bases and the J segment 4 bases; nucleotides outside the gene matches: 7. As DNA, the CDR3 is TGTGCCAGCAGCCATACTAGCGGGATGGGGTCAGATACGCAGTATTTT. Its protein is CASSHTSGMGSDTQYF.

The chain combines TRBV7-8 with TRBJ2-5, with 11 bases identical to TRBD2. CDR3 length: 17 residues. J lost 5 bases, V lost 5 bases, and 13 bases had no gene match. Germline CDR1 reads SGHVS; CDR2 reads FQNEAQ. This CDR3 is CASSPILVLAGAETQYF. In DNA, the CDR3 is TGTGCCAGCAGCCCTATTTTGGTACTAGCGGGAGCTGAGACCCAGTACTTC.

The chain has TRBV7-8 and TRBJ1-2, with TRBD1 as a possible D gene (5 bases). The germline gives CDR1 SGHVS, CDR2 FQNEAQ. The CDR3 is made up of 15 amino acids. V lost 0 bases to trimming and J lost 2 bases, with 10 bases between them. CDR3 coding DNA: TGTGCCAGCAGCTTAGCGTGGGAGGGGAACTATGGCTACACCTTC. Amino acids: CASSLAWEGNYGYTF.

This chain joins TRBV11-1 and TRBJ2-7; 7 bases line up with TRBD2. V dropped 0 bases and J dropped 2; count of bases not matched to a gene: 7. The length of the CDR3 is 16 residues. The germline gives CDR1 SGHAT, CDR2 FQDESV (reference sequence). The CDR3, as DNA: TGTGCCAGCAGCTTAGCCGGGGGGAGGACCCCCTACGAGCAGTACTTC. Amino acid sequence: CASSLAGGRTPYEQYF.

This chain uses TRBV20-1 with TRBJ2-3; TRBD2 matches 13 bases. This CDR3 comprises 15 residues. V shed 5 bases and J 4 bases; nucleotides not matched to a gene: 6. From germline, CDR1 is DFQATT and CDR2 SNEGSKA (reference sequence). The CDR3 here is CSACELAGGPDTQYF. In nucleotides, the CDR3 is TGCAGTGCTTGTGAACTAGCGGGGGGGCCAGATACGCAGTATTTT.

V and J are TRBV7-2 and TRBJ2-3; TRBD2 aligns across 8 bases. The CDR3 has 17 residues. CDR1 is SGHTA and CDR2 is FQGNSA in the germline V gene. Trimming cost V 4 bases and J 2 bases; bases outside gene matches: 11. The CDR3 region is CASSSTRSGSPTDTQYF. Written as DNA, the CDR3 is TGTGCCAGCAGCTCCACGAGGAGCGGGAGCCCCACAGATACGCAGTATTTT.

The V and J genes are TRBV28 and TRBJ2-1; the D is unclear. This CDR3 is built from 18 residues. Germline assignment: CDR1 MDHEN and CDR2 SYDVKM. The germline V and J ends were trimmed by 3 bases and 6 bases, with 24 bases remaining between them. In nucleotides, the CDR3 is TGTGCCAGCAGTTTGATATCTCTGCTCAAGTACAGCCGCAATGAGCAGTTCTTC. Translation: CASSLISLLKYSRNEQFF.

The gene calls are TRBV2 and TRBJ2-7; TRBD2 matches 9 bases. Germline V gene data show CDR1 as SNHLY and CDR2 as FYNNEI. The V gene end was trimmed by 6 bases and the J gene end by 5 bases; junction bases not matched to a gene: 11. The CDR3 runs 15 residues. CDR3 coding DNA: TGTGCCAGCAGAGTCGATAGCGGGAGTGAGGACGAGCAGTACTTC. Translating gives CASRVDSGSEDEQYF.

CDR3 sequence (DNA): TGTGCCAGTAGTGAGGGACACAGCTACGAGCAGTACTTC. Protein sequence: CASSEGHSYEQYF. The chain recombines TRBV19 with TRBJ2-7; tentative D call: TRBD1 (6 bases). The CDR3 has 13 residues. Trimming cost V 5 bases and J 3 bases, with 11 bases left between them. CDR1 is LNHDA, CDR2 SQIVND, per germline (reference sequence).

This chain connects TRBV5-5 to TRBJ2-3, with a possible D match to TRBD1 (6 bases). Germline CDR1 is SGHKS and CDR2 is YYEKEE (reference sequence). Deletions cut 4 bases from V and 8 bases from J, with 17 bases between. CDR3 length: 14 amino acids. CDR3 sequence reads: CASSRTVQGTTQYF. The CDR3 coding sequence is TGTGCCAGCAGCCGGACAGTTCAAGGAACTACGCAGTATTTT.

This chain links TRBV11-2 with TRBJ2-7; D not certain. Germline assignment: CDR1 SGHAT and CDR2 FQNNGV. Trimming took off 5 bases at V and 3 bases at J, with 5 bases between the two ends. The CDR3 is 11 residues long. CDR3 region: CASSPFYEQYF. The CDR3 DNA reads TGTGCCAGCAGCCCGTTCTACGAGCAGTACTTC.

The rearrangement joins TRBV5-6 to TRBJ1-4; the match to TRBD1 covers 7 bases. This CDR3 contains 14 residues. The trim removed 2 bases at V and 13 bases at J, leaving 11 bases unmatched. Germline CDR1 is SGHDT and CDR2 is YYEEEE. The CDR3 sequence: CASSLVGTDEGLFF. In nucleotides, the CDR3 is TGTGCCAGCAGCTTAGTAGGGACAGACGAAGGACTGTTTTTT. The entire variable domain, with the rest obtained from reference TRBV5-6 and TRBJ1-4, is as follows: DAGVTQSPTHLIKTRGQQVTLRCSPKSGHDTVSWYQQALGQGPQFIFQYYEEEERQRGNFPDRFSGHQFPNYSSELNVNALLLGDSALYLCASSLVGTDEGLFFGSGTQLSVL.

V gene TRBV2 combines with J gene TRBJ2-1, with D possibly being TRBD1 (5 bases). The V gene's germline CDR1 is SNHLY and CDR2 FYNNEI. The CDR3 has 14 amino acids. With 7 bases removed from V and 8 bases from J, the gap between germline ends came to 18 bases. The CDR3 nucleotides read TGTGCCAGCAATGCCGGGTCTTCCAGGGATGAGCAGTTCTTC. Protein: CASNAGSSRDEQFF.

The rearrangement uses TRBV7-4 and TRBJ1-4; maybe TRBD1 (5 bases). V was cut by 4 bases and J by 6 bases, with 12 bases left in between. This CDR3 comprises 14 residues. Germline V gene lookup returns CDR1 SGHVT and CDR2 SQSDAQ. The CDR3 coding sequence is TGTGCCAGCAGCTCTGGGGGGTTCGATGAAAAACTGTTTTTT. Its translation: CASSSGGFDEKLFF. The full variable domain, in which reference TRBV7-4 and TRBJ1-4 provide the parts outside the CDR3, is GAGVSQSPRYKVAKRGRDVALRCDSISGHVTLYWYRQTLGQGSEVLTYSQSDAQRDKSGRPSGRFSAERPERSVSTLKIQRTEQGDSAVYLCASSSGGFDEKLFFGSGTQLSVL.

This chain connects TRBV19 to TRBJ1-6, with TRBD1 identical over 7 bases. The germline V gene has CDR1 LNHDA and CDR2 SQIVND (reference sequence). J lost 2 bases, V lost 5 bases, and 6 bases had no gene match. This CDR3 contains 16 residues. The DNA of the CDR3 is TGTGCCAGTAGTGACGACAGGGCGGCCTATAATTCACCCCTCCACTTT. It specifies CASSDDRAAYNSPLHF.

This CDR3 reads CASSEWGGTGELFF. CDR3 nucleotide sequence: TGTGCCAGCAGTGAGTGGGGGGGCACCGGGGAGCTGTTTTTT. The rearrangement joins TRBV6-4 to TRBJ2-2; TRBD2 matches 7 bases. The CDR3 consists of 14 residues. After removal of 3 bases from V and 4 bases from J, the junction contained 2 bases not matched to a gene. Germline loops: CDR1 MRHNA, CDR2 SNTAGT.

The chain has TRBV28 and TRBJ1-1, with TRBD1 identical over 7 bases. The germline V gene has CDR1 MDHEN and CDR2 SYDVKM. CDR3 length equals 15 residues. J was trimmed by 5 bases and V by 4 bases; bases with no gene match: 10. The CDR3 protein is CASSWPGAGGTEAFF. CDR3 nucleotides: TGTGCCAGCAGTTGGCCGGGGGCAGGGGGGACTGAAGCTTTCTTT.

The V call is TRBV3-1 (or the pseudogene TRBV3-2), the J call TRBJ2-1; D is uncertain. In germline, CDR1 is LGHDT, CDR2 YNNKEL (reference sequence). CDR3 size: 11 residues. V was clipped by 2 bases and J by 8 bases, with 4 bases between them. CDR3 coding DNA: TGTGCCAGCAGCCAATCATATGAGCAGTTCTTC. It yields the protein CASSQSYEQFF.

The chain carries TRBV3-1 (or the pseudogene TRBV3-2) and TRBJ1-2; D may be TRBD1 (6 bases). Germline assignment: CDR1 LGHDT and CDR2 YNNKEL (reference sequence). CDR3 length: 17 residues. Trimming stripped 3 bases from V and 3 bases from J, with 20 bases between. CDR3 nucleotide sequence: TGTGCCAGCAGCCAGAGGGACCAGGGGTTTAGGCACTATGGCTACACCTTC. This sequence encodes CASSQRDQGFRHYGYTF.

The chain uses TRBV5-1 and TRBJ2-5; the match to TRBD1 covers 8 bases. CDR3 size: 17 residues. J lost 1 base, V lost 4 bases, and 12 bases had no gene match. Germline CDR1 is SGHRS and CDR2 is YFSETQ. As DNA, the CDR3 is TGCGCCAGCAGCCGGGCAGCGAGACAGGGGACCCAAGAGACCCAGTACTTC. Protein sequence: CASSRAARQGTQETQYF.

The chain combines TRBV27 with TRBJ2-5; D gene ambiguous. The CDR3 loop spans 14 amino acids. CDR1 MNHEY and CDR2 SMNVEV come from the germline V gene (reference sequence). Deletions cut 2 bases from V and 2 bases from J, with 9 bases between. The CDR3 coding sequence is TGTGCCAGCAGTTTAAGGTCGACTCAAGAGACCCAGTACTTC. Translated: CASSLRSTQETQYF.

V gene TRBV7-8 combines with J gene TRBJ2-7; TRBD1 aligns across 7 bases. With V trimmed by 4 bases and J by 1 base, 7 bases remained unmatched. In germline, CDR1 is SGHVS, CDR2 FQNEAQ. The CDR3 covers 15 residues. The DNA for the CDR3 is TGTGCCAGCAGCTCGGAAACAGGGGCTTCCTACGAGCAGTACTTC. It codes for CASSSETGASYEQYF.

This chain links TRBV6-5 with TRBJ1-5; weak D call: TRBD1 (5 bases). The V and J ends lost 6 bases and 2 bases respectively, with 11 bases between them. The CDR3 totals 14 residues. CDR1 and CDR2 (germline): MNHEY, SVGAGI. The CDR3 sequence: CASRRAGGNQPQHF. The CDR3 nucleotides are TGTGCCAGCAGGCGGGCGGGGGGCAATCAGCCCCAGCATTTT.

This clone was recorded only once. The chain has TRBV2 and TRBJ1-2; the match to TRBD1 covers 12 bases. The CDR3 sequence is 14 residues long. V shed 4 bases and J 8 bases; nucleotides not matched to a gene: 5. Germline V lookup: CDR1 SNHLY, CDR2 FYNNEI. CDR3 in DNA: TGTGCCAGCAGTGGGGACAGGGGGCGGAGGGGCTACACCTTC. Protein product: CASSGDRGRRGYTF.

The chain links TRBV3-1 (or the pseudogene TRBV3-2) to TRBJ2-7; no definite D call. Germline V gene sequence: CDR1 LGHDT, CDR2 YNNKEL (reference sequence). The CDR3 totals 13 residues. V lost 5 bases and J 6 bases, leaving 14 bases between the germline ends. The CDR3 is CASSSGSGGEQYF. The CDR3 DNA sequence: TGTGCCAGCAGCTCCGGCTCCGGCGGCGAGCAGTACTTC.

The rearrangement uses TRBV5-4 and TRBJ1-1, with 8 bases aligning to TRBD1. J lost 7 bases, V lost 4 bases, and 6 bases had no gene match. The CDR3 has 13 residues. Germline V gene sequence: CDR1 SGHNT, CDR2 YYREEE (reference sequence). The chain's CDR3 is CASSGTGPLEAFF. CDR3 nucleotides: TGTGCCAGCAGCGGGACAGGCCCTCTTGAAGCTTTCTTT.

The J gene is TRBJ2-1, the V gene TRBV6-4; 7 nucleotides align to TRBD2. V trimming: 0 bases; J trimming: 4 bases; junction bases outside the gene matches: 6. CDR1 and CDR2 (germline): MRHNA, SNTAGT. The CDR3 runs to 16 residues. CDR3 nucleotide sequence: TGTGCCAGCAGTGACTCGGGCGGGAGTGGGTACAATGAGCAGTTCTTC. Translated, it gives CASSDSGGSGYNEQFF.

The V and J genes are TRBV9 and TRBJ2-3, with 7 bases that match TRBD2. The length of the CDR3 is 15 residues. V gave up 0 bases and J gave up 7 bases; unmatched junction bases: 8. CDR1 and CDR2 (germline): SGDLS, YYNGEE. The CDR3 coding sequence is TGTGCCAGCAGCGTAGATGGGCGGGGGTCAAATACGCAGTATTTT. This encodes CASSVDGRGSNTQYF.